The clone carrying this TCR beta chain was detected a few times. Healthy individuals of Caucasian origin from Russia, aged 6 to 90, served as donors. RNA extraction gave at least 5 micrograms of total RNA per sample. V was clipped by 5 bases and J by 8 bases; unmatched bases: 11. This CDR3 contains 15 residues. From germline, CDR1 is SGHTA and CDR2 FQGNSA. The sample originates from a study of blood T cells in healthy people across ages. Primers used in a second PCR of roughly 6 to 12 cycles were a sample-barcoded 5' primer and a J-beta primer mix. A 12-random-nucleotide template-switch adaptor tagged each cDNA molecule. TCRdb re-called the 5' RACE reads with MiXCR, one entry per CDR3 protein. The top ten clones hold more than 2% of a sample with 1.5 million to 2 million distinct CDR3 sequences, 49% of them seen once.

Sample: blood. The J gene is TRBJ2-5, the V gene TRBV7-2; 10 bases map to TRBD2. The source is a woman between 40 and 50 years old in good health. The CDR3 coding sequence is TGTGCCAGCAGCCCCCCAGGGACTAGCGCTGCAACCCAGTACTTC. The encoded protein is CASSPPGTSAATQYF.